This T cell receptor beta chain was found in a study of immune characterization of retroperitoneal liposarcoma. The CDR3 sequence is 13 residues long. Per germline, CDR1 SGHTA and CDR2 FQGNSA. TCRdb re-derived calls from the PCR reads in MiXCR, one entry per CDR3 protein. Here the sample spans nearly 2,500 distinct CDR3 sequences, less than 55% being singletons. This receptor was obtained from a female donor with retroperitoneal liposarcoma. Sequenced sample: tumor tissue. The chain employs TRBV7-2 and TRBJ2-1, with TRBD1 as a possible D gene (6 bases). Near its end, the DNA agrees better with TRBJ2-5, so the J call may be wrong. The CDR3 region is CASSGTRQETQYF. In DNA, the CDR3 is TGTGCCAGCAGCGGGACAAGACAAGAGACCCAGTACTTC.